This T cell receptor (beta chain) is drawn from a study of T cell repertoires in cytomegalovirus infection (dated by TCRdb to between 2018 and 2021). About the investigation overall: The HLA type of each donor mattered for the analysis, because public TCR beta signatures pointed to carriage of CMV infection along with the matching HLA type. The paper's findings and limits, for the study overall: In the ex vivo response, HLA-C-restricted CMV-specific TCR beta clonotypes were dominant, and in two of eight donors the single most frequent clonotype came from this HLA-C-restricted group. In both this cohort and an independent cohort of several hundred donors, the cumulative frequency of public TCR beta family members distinguished carriers of CMV infection plus the relevant HLA type.

As to this clonotype: Its antigen remains undetermined. Base qualities are not provided; no much larger clone lies one nucleotide away.

Germline trimming amounts to 1 base on V and 4 bases on J, with 7 as the count of junction bases outside the gene matches. From its cysteine to its phenylalanine, the CDR3 spans 16 amino acids. The only DNA kept is the CDR3, 48 bases in frame from the first base. The germline V gene encodes CDR1 SEHNR and CDR2 FQNEAQ (reference sequence). Sequencing was carried out with an Illumina HiSeq 1500. TCRdb reworked the public reads: Q25 trimming with fastp, MiXCR clone assembly, productive beta chains retained. Each entry is one CDR3 protein sequence, shown with its most common DNA and genes. This sample has under 200,000 distinct CDR3 sequences in its table, and 8.5% to 10% of those were observed once. The top ten clonotypes cover about 4.6% of the sample.

The TCR originated in a human donor in good health (CMV status not recorded). Some clones in this sample may be carry-over from other donors' samples. Sequences were obtained from PBMCs. The chain was built from TRBV7-9 and TRBJ2-5; the junction holds 9 bases that match TRBD2. The nucleotides are TGTGCCAGCAGCTTAGACGTGCTAGCGGGATTAGAGACCCAGTACTTC. This translates into CASSLDVLAGLETQYF.